This TCR beta chain was observed in a study of blood T cell repertoires in COVID-19. Study-level background: Samples of COVID-19 (acute and convalescent) were obtained from the United States, Italy and Spain.

Germline loops: CDR1 MDHEN, CDR2 SYDVKM. V gave up 5 bases and J gave up 0 bases; unmatched junction bases: 6. CDR3 length: 15 residues. Per the original methods: Nucleated cell counts were estimated from reference gene primer amplification. Produced via immunoSEQ multiplex PCR; TCRdb's table is partial and in-frame only. The V and J calls and clone size are taken from that table; D and trimming were inferred from the DNA. The sample contains tens of thousands of clones, approximately 70% of which appear only once. This TCR was recovered from a man at least 80 years old with acute or convalescent COVID-19. The sequencing input was peripheral blood. This chain uses TRBV28 with TRBJ1-2, with TRBD1 matching over 7 bases. The CDR3 coding sequence is TGTGCCAGCAGTCAGGGACAGCCAGCTAACTATGGCTACACCTTC. Amino acids: CASSQGQPANYGYTF.